This TCR beta chain is from a study of blood T cell repertoires in COVID-19. As for the study in general: COVID-19 samples collected from the United States, Italy and Spain covered acute and convalescent phases. PBMCs, B-cell-depleted T cells, or T cells were the source of the cDNA or gDNA that made up the material.

Germline loops: CDR1 SGHRS, CDR2 YFSETQ. This CDR3 is built from 13 residues. V lost 0 bases, J lost 6 bases, and 7 bases lay in between. In the study's own analysis: It was from reference gene primer amplification that nucleated cell counts were estimated. The method was immunoSEQ multiplex PCR; TCRdb's version includes in-frame clones alone and lacks a portion of them. That table furnishes V, J and clone size, whereas the DNA furnished D and trimming. The sample includes around 160,000 clones, approximately 80% of them seen just once. The receptor was isolated from a human donor with acute or convalescent COVID-19. The donor label of this sample is uncertain. V is TRBV5-1 and J is TRBJ1-5; weak D call: TRBD1 (5 bases). Specimen: peripheral blood. CDR3 residues: CASSLAGSQPQHF. CDR3 coding DNA: TGCGCCAGCAGCTTGGCAGGGTCTCAGCCCCAGCATTTT.